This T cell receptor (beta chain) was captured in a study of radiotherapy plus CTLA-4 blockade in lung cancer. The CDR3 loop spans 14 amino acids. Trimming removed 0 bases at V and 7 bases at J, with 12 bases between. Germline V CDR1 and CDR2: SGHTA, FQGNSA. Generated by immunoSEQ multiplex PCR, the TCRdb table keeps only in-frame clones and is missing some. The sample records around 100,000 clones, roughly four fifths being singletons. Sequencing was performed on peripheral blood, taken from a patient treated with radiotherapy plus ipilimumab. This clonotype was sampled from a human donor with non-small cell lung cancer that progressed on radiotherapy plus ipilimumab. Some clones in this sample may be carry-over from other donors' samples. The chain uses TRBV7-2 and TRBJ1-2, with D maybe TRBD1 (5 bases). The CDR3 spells CASSLAVQVTGYTF. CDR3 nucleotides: TGTGCCAGCAGCTTAGCCGTACAGGTTACTGGCTACACCTTC.